The source of this T cell receptor (beta chain) is a study of beta chain features in type 1 diabetes. Looked up from germline, CDR1 is SEHNR and CDR2 is FQNEAQ (reference sequence). V shed 4 bases, J shed 0 bases, and the junction held 8 bases outside the gene matches. CDR3 length equals 17 residues. Expressed TCRB transcripts were sequenced after all isolated RNA was converted to cDNA. TCRdb keeps only in-frame clones here, not all; method: immunoSEQ multiplex PCR. The data hold roughly 230,000 clones, with around 10% observed a single time. General study points: In type 1 diabetes patients, VDJ junctions had fewer insertions; deletions at these junctions were more frequent.

Note on this clone: Its antigen is still unknown.

Sequenced sample: naive CD4+ T cells from blood. This chain connects TRBV7-9 to TRBJ1-1; 10 nucleotides match TRBD1. This clonotype was obtained from a woman under 30 in good health. The CDR3 loop is CASSSLDRGYLNTEAFF. The CDR3 DNA reads TGTGCCAGCAGCTCCCTGGACAGGGGGTACCTGAACACTGAAGCTTTCTTT.